The next 30 T cell receptor beta chains were all read from a single sample in a study of identical twins. TCRdb ran MiXCR on the 5' RACE reads and lists one entry per CDR3 protein. The sample gives around 340,000 distinct CDR3 sequences, around an eighth of which show up once; roughly 7% is in the top ten. The same specimen was also included in a second study, on yellow fever vaccine responses in identical twins.

The source material was CD8+ T cells sorted from blood. The receptors were sampled from a woman aged 18-35 years in good health.

This clonotype was seen a few times. The chain links TRBV9 to TRBJ2-1; the D gene could be TRBD1 or TRBD2 (5 bases each). Trimming pared 3 bases from V and 8 bases from J, leaving 18 bases between. CDR1 SGDLS and CDR2 YYNGEE come from the germline V gene. CDR3 length: 15 amino acids. The CDR3 nucleotides are TGTGCCAGCAGCGCCTCGGGACCAAGAAGGGATGAGCAGTTCTTC. It codes for CASSASGPRRDEQFF.

The chain has TRBV27 and TRBJ2-7, with D possibly being TRBD1 (5 bases). V was clipped by 5 bases and J by 7 bases, with 21 bases between them. CDR1 and CDR2 from the germline V gene are MNHEY and SMNVEV (reference sequence). The CDR3 is made up of 15 amino acids. DNA of the CDR3: TGTGCCAGCAGTCCCCGGGCAGGGCACAAGAGGGAGCAGTACGTC. Translation gives CASSPRAGHKREQYV.

This clonotype was seen ten or more times. The rearrangement joins TRBV12-3 or TRBV12-4 to TRBJ2-3, with TRBD2 matching 11 bases. This CDR3 comprises 15 residues. Germline trimming cut 6 bases from V and 5 bases from J; bases unmatched to any gene: 7. The CDR3 bases are TGTGCCAGCAGCATGACTAGCGGGGCTTTAGATACGCAGTATTTT. It translates to CASSMTSGALDTQYF.

The V gene is TRBV28, the J gene TRBJ2-6; D uncertain. V was clipped by 3 bases and J by 6 bases, with 9 bases between them. CDR1 and CDR2 from the germline V gene are MDHEN and SYDVKM. The CDR3 runs to 14 residues. CDR3 nucleotides: TGTGCCAGCAGTTTGGTTGGGGAGGCCAACGTCCTGACTTTC. It specifies CASSLVGEANVLTF.

This clonotype came up a few times. The chain employs TRBV20-1 and TRBJ2-1; D might be TRBD1 (6 bases). The V gene lost 6 bases and the J gene lost 6 bases, with 12 bases spanning the gap. Germline CDR1 and CDR2: DFQATT and SNEGSKA (reference sequence). CDR3 length: 12 residues. CDR3 nucleotides: TGCAGTGCCCGAACAGGGTCCAATGAGCAGTTCTTC. This sequence encodes CSARTGSNEQFF.

This clonotype was seen only a few times. The chain has TRBV6-2 or TRBV6-3 and TRBJ2-3, with D tentatively TRBD2 (6 bases). This CDR3 has 14 residues. With 3 bases removed from V and 2 bases from J, the gap between germline ends came to 9 bases. The V gene's germline CDR1 is MNHEY and CDR2 SVGEGT. This CDR3 reads CASSYTSLTDTQYF. The CDR3 nucleotides read TGTGCCAGCAGTTATACTAGCCTCACAGATACGCAGTATTTT.

The sample holds many counts of this clonotype. The V gene is TRBV12-3 or TRBV12-4, the J gene TRBJ2-3, with 7 bases aligning to TRBD2. The CDR3 runs to 14 residues. The J segment lost 5 bases and the V segment lost 0 bases, leaving 2 bases of the junction unmatched. In nucleotides, the CDR3 is TGTGCCAGCAGTTTAGCGGGAGGGAGAGATACGCAGTATTTT. It is translated as CASSLAGGRDTQYF.

This clonotype appeared many times. The J gene is TRBJ2-1, the V gene TRBV7-8, with 9 bases aligning to TRBD1. Germline V gene data show CDR1 as SGHVS and CDR2 as FQNEAQ. J gave up 5 bases and V 5 bases, and 10 bases lay outside the gene matches. This CDR3 spans 16 amino acids. CDR3 sequence reads: CASSVPRDRENNEQFF. CDR3 coding DNA: TGTGCCAGCAGCGTCCCCCGGGACAGGGAAAACAATGAGCAGTTCTTC.

This clonotype has a count of ten or more. The V call is TRBV29-1, the J call TRBJ2-1; D may be TRBD2 (6 bases). This CDR3 has 15 amino acids. Germline values: CDR1 SQVTM, CDR2 ANQGSEA. The V gene lost 6 bases and the J gene lost 4 bases, with 19 bases spanning the gap. The CDR3 bases are TGCAGCGTCATCCCGGGGGTGGCTTATTACAATGAGCAGTTCTTC. Its translation is CSVIPGVAYYNEQFF.

At least ten counts were recorded for this clonotype. The chain combines TRBV12-3 or TRBV12-4 with TRBJ1-3; D is unresolved. V shed 3 bases and J shed 2 bases, with 17 bases lying between them. The CDR3 is made up of 17 amino acids. CDR3: CASSLYLGAFPGNTIYF. DNA of the CDR3: TGTGCCAGCAGTTTGTATTTAGGCGCTTTCCCTGGAAACACCATATATTTT.

This clonotype was found many times. The chain combines TRBV7-9 with TRBJ2-3; TRBD2 matches at 12 bases. Per the germline V gene, CDR1 is SEHNR and CDR2 is FQNEAQ (reference sequence). The CDR3 is 16 amino acids. V dropped 4 bases and J dropped 4; count of bases not matched to a gene: 6. The CDR3, as DNA: TGTGCCAGCAGCTCCAGACTAGCGGGGGCCCCAGATACGCAGTATTTT. Its protein is CASSSRLAGAPDTQYF.

This clonotype was found a few times. This rearrangement joins TRBV19 to TRBJ1-5; perhaps TRBD1 as D (5 bases). The CDR3 runs to 13 residues. Trimming left V 5 bases short and J 3 bases short, with 8 bases between. Germline V CDR1 and CDR2: LNHDA, SQIVND (reference sequence). The CDR3 sequence is CASSGHYNQPQHF. In nucleotides, the CDR3 is TGTGCCAGTAGTGGACACTACAATCAGCCCCAGCATTTT.

This rearrangement joins TRBV4-1 to TRBJ2-4; D is unresolved. Germline loops: CDR1 MGHRA, CDR2 YSYEKL. V was shortened by 1 base and J by 6 bases, with 7 bases between the two germline ends. This CDR3 is 13 amino acids long. CDR3 amino acids: CASSQGVRNIQYF. The CDR3 coding sequence is TGCGCCAGCAGCCAAGGGGTCCGAAACATTCAGTACTTC.

The gene calls are TRBV2 and TRBJ2-3; TRBD1 is a possible D gene (6 bases). The CDR3 is 12 amino acids. Trimming removed 8 bases from V and 6 bases from J, with 12 bases in between. Germline CDR1 reads SNHLY; CDR2 reads FYNNEI. CDR3 protein: CASLGHRDTQYF. The CDR3, as DNA: TGTGCCAGCTTGGGACATAGGGATACGCAGTATTTT.

In its sample, this clonotype is medium-sized (0.01 to 0.1%). The chain couples TRBV6-4 to TRBJ2-2; 10 nucleotides line up with TRBD1. Germline V lookup: CDR1 MRHNA, CDR2 SNTAGT. V lost 0 bases to trimming and J lost 5 bases; unmatched junction nucleotides: 6. This CDR3 region has 17 residues. CDR3 sequence reads: CASSDSTGTGETGELFF. CDR3 in DNA: TGTGCCAGCAGTGACTCAACCGGGACAGGGGAGACCGGGGAGCTGTTTTTT.

This clonotype was found many times. V and J are TRBV12-3 or TRBV12-4 and TRBJ2-2, with D unclear. The CDR3 loop spans 11 amino acids. V lost 3 bases to trimming and J lost 7 bases, with 3 bases between them. The CDR3 protein is CASSFGGELFF. CDR3 in DNA: TGTGCCAGCAGTTTTGGCGGGGAGCTGTTTTTT.

In this sample, this clonotype turned up many times. The V gene is TRBV7-8, the J gene TRBJ2-2, with D unclear. Germline CDR1 reads SGHVS; CDR2 reads FQNEAQ. The V gene lost 1 base and the J gene lost 2 bases, with 8 bases spanning the gap. The CDR3 spans 15 residues. CDR3 amino acids: CASSLGVKNTGELFF. CDR3 bases: TGTGCCAGCAGCTTAGGTGTAAAAAACACCGGGGAGCTGTTTTTT.

This clonotype turned up a few times. The V gene is TRBV4-1, the J gene TRBJ2-2, with TRBD2 matching over 10 bases. The CDR3 contains 16 residues. The germline CDR1 and CDR2 sequences are MGHRA and YSYEKL. V shed 3 bases, J shed 4 bases, and the junction held 5 bases outside the gene matches. CDR3 bases: TGCGCCAGCAGCCAGAAAGCGGGAGGGGCCACCGGGGAGCTGTTTTTT. It is translated as CASSQKAGGATGELFF.

CDR3 DNA sequence: TGTGCCAGCACCAAAGCGGGAGCCTCCTACAATGAGCAGTTCTTC. It translates to CASTKAGASYNEQFF. This sequence joins TRBV7-6 and TRBJ2-1; TRBD2 matches at 8 bases. The length of the CDR3 is 15 residues. Unmatched junction bases numbered 5, after V lost 7 bases and J lost 0 bases. In germline, CDR1 is SGHVS, CDR2 FNYEAQ.

This clonotype was counted only a few times. The chain has TRBV12-3 or TRBV12-4 and TRBJ2-1; 13 nucleotides agree with TRBD2. This CDR3 has 19 residues. Germline trimming cut 3 bases from V and 12 bases from J; bases unmatched to any gene: 20. The CDR3: CASSFFKLAGGPSSSRQFF. The CDR3 region has the DNA TGTGCCAGCAGTTTCTTTAAACTAGCGGGAGGGCCCTCCTCTAGTCGGCAGTTCTTC.

This clonotype turned up a few times. The genes are TRBV15 and TRBJ2-2; the match to TRBD2 covers 9 bases. Germline V lookup: CDR1 LNHNV, CDR2 YYDKDF (reference sequence). The V segment lost 5 bases and the J segment 7 bases; nucleotides outside the gene matches: 5. This CDR3 is built from 14 residues. CDR3 in DNA: TGTGCCACCAGCGTTAGCGGGGGAGGCGGGGAGCTGTTTTTT. Protein product: CATSVSGGGGELFF.

This clonotype was seen repeatedly, ten times or more. The chain employs TRBV9 and TRBJ1-2, with 9 bases fitting TRBD1. The V and J ends lost 4 bases and 3 bases, in that order; junction bases with no gene match: 4. The CDR3 has 14 amino acids. Germline-derived CDR1 and CDR2 are SGDLS and YYNGEE. CDR3 residues: CASSPDRGDYGYTF. In DNA, the CDR3 is TGTGCCAGCAGCCCCGACAGGGGGGACTATGGCTACACCTTC.

There are a few counts of this clonotype. The chain recombines TRBV7-9 with TRBJ2-1; 10 bases are a match to TRBD2. J gave up 7 bases and V 7 bases, and 16 bases lay outside the gene matches. From germline, CDR1 is SEHNR and CDR2 FQNEAQ (reference sequence). The CDR3 totals 17 residues. This CDR3 is CASNHPPGTSALNEQFF. The CDR3 DNA reads TGTGCCAGCAACCACCCTCCCGGGACTAGCGCCCTGAATGAGCAGTTCTTC.

This clonotype occurred many times. The chain links TRBV5-6 to TRBJ2-7, with D unclear. Trimming cost V 3 bases and J 3 bases, with 7 bases left between them. The CDR3 spans 12 residues. Looked up from germline, CDR1 is SGHDT and CDR2 is YYEEEE. The CDR3 DNA reads TGTGCCAGCAGCTCAGGTGGCTACGAGCAGTACTTC. This gives the protein CASSSGGYEQYF.

This clonotype was counted a few times. This sequence joins TRBV20-1 and TRBJ1-2, with D tentatively TRBD1 (5 bases). The CDR3 has 13 amino acids. V lost 6 bases and J 3 bases, leaving 14 bases between the germline ends. Germline V gene sequence: CDR1 DFQATT, CDR2 SNEGSKA (reference sequence). DNA for the CDR3: TGCAGTGCCAAACGAATGACAGACTATGGCTACACCTTC. Protein product: CSAKRMTDYGYTF.

Only a few counts were recorded for this clonotype. This sequence joins TRBV11-2 and TRBJ1-1, with D possibly TRBD1 on 6 matching bases. The V end lost 4 bases, the J end lost 10 bases, and 22 bases lay between the germline ends. CDR1 SGHAT and CDR2 FQNNGV come from the germline V gene. The CDR3 is 15 amino acids. The CDR3 is CASSSYALQGQGAFF. As DNA, the CDR3 is TGTGCCAGCAGCTCCTACGCCCTCCAGGGGCAGGGAGCTTTCTTT.

CDR3 loop: CASSETGVGMNTEAFF. The DNA of the CDR3 is TGTGCCAGCAGCGAGACAGGGGTGGGTATGAACACTGAAGCTTTCTTT. The rearrangement uses TRBV7-9 and TRBJ1-1; 8 bases match TRBD1. The CDR3 has 16 residues. CDR1 and CDR2 from the germline V gene are SEHNR and FQNEAQ (reference sequence). V lost 5 bases, J lost 0 bases, and 8 bases stayed unmatched.

This clonotype was seen repeatedly, ten times or more. The CDR3 spells CSVFGTSSQGYTF. CDR3 bases: TGCAGCGTTTTCGGGACATCCTCTCAGGGCTACACCTTC. This chain uses TRBV29-1 with TRBJ1-2, with D perhaps TRBD1 (6 bases). CDR1 is SQVTM, CDR2 ANQGSEA, per germline. The CDR3 is made up of 13 amino acids. The V end was cut by 5 bases, the J end by 8 bases, with 18 bases between.

CDR3 residues: CSARGPTAANLYNEQFF. The CDR3 DNA is TGCAGTGCTAGAGGCCCGACCGCGGCTAACCTCTACAATGAGCAGTTCTTC. The chain is built from TRBV20-1 and TRBJ2-1; D uncertain. The CDR3 is 17 residues long. V was cut by 1 base and J by 3 bases, with 19 bases left in between. CDR1 is DFQATT and CDR2 is SNEGSKA in the germline V gene (reference sequence).

This clonotype was recorded at least ten times. Its ends do not fully match the called genes, so a read error is possible. This chain uses TRBV13 with TRBJ2-1; TRBD2 aligns across 8 bases. The CDR3 runs 13 residues. Germline lookup yields CDR1 PRHDT and CDR2 FYEKMQ (reference sequence). CDR3 protein: CAISGSSLNEQFF. The CDR3 DNA sequence: TGTGCCATCAGCGGGAGTTCCTTGAATGAGCAGTTCTTC. Supplemented by reference TRBV13 and TRBJ2-1, the full variable domain reads AAGVIQSPRHLIKEKRETATLKCYPIPRHDTVYWYQQGPGQDPQFLISFYEKMQSDKGSIPDRFSAQQFSDYHSELNMSSLELGDSALYFCAISGSSLNEQFFGPGTRLTVL.